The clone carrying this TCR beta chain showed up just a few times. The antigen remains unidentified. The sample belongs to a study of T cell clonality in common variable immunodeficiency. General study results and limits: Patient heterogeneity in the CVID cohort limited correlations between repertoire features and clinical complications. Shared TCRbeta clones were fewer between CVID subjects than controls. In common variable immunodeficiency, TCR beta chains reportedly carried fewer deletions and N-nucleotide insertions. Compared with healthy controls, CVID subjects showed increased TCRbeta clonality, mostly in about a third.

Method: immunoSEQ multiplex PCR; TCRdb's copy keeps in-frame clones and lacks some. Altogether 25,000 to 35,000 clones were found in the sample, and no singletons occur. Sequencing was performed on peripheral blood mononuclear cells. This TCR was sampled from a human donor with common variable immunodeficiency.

The CDR3 loop is CASSPGTGRHEQFF. CDR3 bases read: TGTGCCAGCAGCCCCGGGACAGGTCGGCATGAG. The chain joins TRBV13 to TRBJ2-1; TRBD1 matches 8 bases. Sequencing ends 3 residues short of the CDR3 end; the germline J gene provides the rest. Germline CDR1 reads PRHDT; CDR2 reads FYEKMQ (reference sequence). This CDR3 contains 14 residues. With 5 bases clipped from V and 8 bases from J, the junction kept 8 bases outside the gene matches.